The following is a T cell receptor (beta chain) sequence with its context. Cohort allocation depended upon clinical history that participants reported. Original processing methods: Amplification from reference gene primers served as the basis for estimated nucleated cell counts. Here immunoSEQ multiplex PCR was the method, and the copy in TCRdb shows in-frame clones only, minus some. V, J and clone size were drawn from that table, and D and trimming were deduced from the DNA. The table includes over 250,000 clones, over 85% detected once. This sample was taken from a study of blood T cell repertoires in COVID-19. The clonotype originates from an older woman who had recovered from COVID-19. Sequenced: PBMCs or T cells enriched from blood (not recorded which).

This CDR3 reads CASSRRDSIFLFSPLHF. DNA of the CDR3: TGTGCCAGCAGCCGCCGGGACAGCATTTTCCTGTTTTCACCCCTCCACTTT. The gene calls are TRBV3-1 (or the pseudogene TRBV3-2) and TRBJ1-6; 7 nucleotides match TRBD1. The CDR3 has 17 residues. The germline CDR1 and CDR2 sequences are LGHDT and YNNKEL (reference sequence). V gave up 4 bases and J gave up 9 bases; unmatched junction bases: 15.